This T cell receptor (beta chain) was retrieved from a study of blood T cells in healthy people across ages (dated by TCRdb to about 2015). About the study as a whole: Template switching captured roughly one uniquely barcoded TCR beta cDNA molecule per two T cells in model experiments. Using deep sequencing normalized with unique cDNA molecular identifiers, the study measured how TCR beta repertoire diversity changes with age. Donors were grouped into four age groups: young (average roughly 16 years), middle-aged (39), aged (roughly 67) and long-lived (less than 85). To avoid experimental bias, donors of different ages were randomly spread across the sequencing lanes. Using the same blood draw, the study looked at two additional independent replicas of 1 million unique cDNA reads for two donors, one aged 18 to 30 and the other aged 80 or older. Results and caveats for the whole study, not just this receptor: Donor CMV infection status was unknown, potentially confounding age-related changes in expanded clonotypes. Since profiling was done on bulk unsorted PBMCs, naive and antigen-experienced compartments could not be conclusively compared. As age increased, observed TCR beta diversity per million T cells dropped in a roughly linear way, and a significant reduction was already evident by age roughly 40. Estimates of total diversity from one million sequenced T cells were regarded as lower bounds and underestimates. Observed TCR beta diversity correlated strongly with the percentage of naive T cells measured by flow cytometry. Compared with the aged group, the long-lived group had more naive CD4+ T cells, fewer expanded clones and increased TCR diversity, a pattern suggesting age selection.

Regarding this clonotype: Its antigen remains unidentified. No qualities accompany the bases; no much larger clone lies one base away.

Receptor amplification or capture employed 5' RACE. A second PCR of roughly 7 to 11 cycles was performed with a sample-barcoded 5' primer and a J-beta primer mix. A unique molecular identifier was introduced onto each TCR beta cDNA molecule by a template-switch 5' adaptor carrying 12 random nucleotides. Each sample yielded at least 3 million CDR3-containing paired-end reads. First-strand cDNA was synthesized from all RNA with the Mint cDNA synthesis kit, primed by a TRBC-specific oligonucleotide. All cDNA was treated with uracil-DNA glycosylase and then went through a first 18-cycle PCR with the universal primers M1SS and BC2_uni_R. The paper's data handling went like this. For normalization, 1 million high-quality reads were randomly selected from each sample, with every read carrying a distinct molecular identifier. Reads sharing molecular identifiers were discarded rather than binned into consensus sequences. MiTCR, set to a Q25 quality threshold and the strictest error-elimination algorithm, was used for CDR3 identification, clonotype clustering and error correction. A nonparametric unseen species model with Euler transformation was used to estimate a lower bound on total TCR beta diversity. The public reads were reprocessed in TCRdb via fastp at Q25 and MiXCR, keeping in-frame beta chains. Each entry merges the rows of one CDR3 protein and shows their most common DNA and genes. These V and J calls originate from TCRdb's pipeline instead of the authors' own analysis. This sample comprises approximately 1,700,000 distinct CDR3 sequences, about 39% of them detected only once. 20% to 25% of the sample lies in the top ten.

The donors were 40 or so Caucasian individuals from Russia, aged roughly 6 to 90 years, who were systemically healthy. About 9.8 milliliters of peripheral blood were drawn from each donor into EDTA-treated Vacutainer tubes. PBMCs were isolated by Ficoll-Paque density-gradient centrifugation, with at least 7 million obtained per sample. Trizol reagent was used to extract total RNA from PBMCs, with at least 5.5 micrograms per sample. For every donor, an aliquot of PBMCs went through flow cytometry to measure the percentages of naive CD45RAhigh/CD27high T cells. The CDR3 starts with the cysteine, ends with the phenylalanine, and has 17 residues. Only CDR3 DNA remains: 51 bases, in frame from the first base. According to the germline V gene, CDR1 reads LGHNA and CDR2 reads YSLEER. Trimming removed 3 bases from V and 0 bases from J; the gene matches leave 8 bases unexplained.

This receptor was taken from a human donor in good health. The sequenced sample was blood. The rearranged chain carries TRBV4-3 and TRBJ2-7, with 10 bases in between that match TRBD2. DNA sequence: TGCGCCAGCAGCCAGGGGATAGCGGGGGGAAACTCCTACGAGCAGTACTTC. Protein translation: CASSQGIAGGNSYEQYF.